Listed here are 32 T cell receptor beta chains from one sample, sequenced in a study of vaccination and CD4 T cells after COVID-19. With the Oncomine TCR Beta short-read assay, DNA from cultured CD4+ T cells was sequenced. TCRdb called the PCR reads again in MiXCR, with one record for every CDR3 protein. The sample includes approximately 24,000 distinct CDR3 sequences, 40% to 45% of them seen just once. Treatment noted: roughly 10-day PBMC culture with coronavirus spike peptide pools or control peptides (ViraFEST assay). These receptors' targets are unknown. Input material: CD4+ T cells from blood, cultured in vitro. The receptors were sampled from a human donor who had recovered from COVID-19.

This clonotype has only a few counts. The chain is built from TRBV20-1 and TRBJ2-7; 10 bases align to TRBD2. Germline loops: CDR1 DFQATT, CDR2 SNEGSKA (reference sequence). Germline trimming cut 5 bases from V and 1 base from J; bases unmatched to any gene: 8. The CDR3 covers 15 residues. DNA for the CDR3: TGCAGTGCTGAGCCGACTAGCGGGCTGTCCTACGAGCAGTACTTC. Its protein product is CSAEPTSGLSYEQYF.

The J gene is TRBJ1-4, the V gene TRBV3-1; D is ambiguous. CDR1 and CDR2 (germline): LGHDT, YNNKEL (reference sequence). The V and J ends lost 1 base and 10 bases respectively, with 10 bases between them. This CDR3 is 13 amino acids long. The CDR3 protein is CASSQGGGLKLFF. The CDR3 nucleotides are TGTGCCAGCAGCCAAGGAGGAGGGTTAAAACTGTTTTTT.

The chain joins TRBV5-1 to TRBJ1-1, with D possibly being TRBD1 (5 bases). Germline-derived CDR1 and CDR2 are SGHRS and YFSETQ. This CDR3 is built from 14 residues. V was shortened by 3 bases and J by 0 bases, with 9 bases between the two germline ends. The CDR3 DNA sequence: TGCGCCAGCAGCTCCGGGGCATTGAACACTGAAGCTTTCTTT. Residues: CASSSGALNTEAFF.

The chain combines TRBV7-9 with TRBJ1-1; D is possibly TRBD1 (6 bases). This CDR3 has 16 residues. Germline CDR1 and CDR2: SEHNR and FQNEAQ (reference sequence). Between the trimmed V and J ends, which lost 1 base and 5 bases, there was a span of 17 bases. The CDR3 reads CASSLGGGGKGTEAFF. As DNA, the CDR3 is TGTGCCAGCAGCTTAGGAGGCGGGGGCAAGGGTACTGAAGCTTTCTTT.

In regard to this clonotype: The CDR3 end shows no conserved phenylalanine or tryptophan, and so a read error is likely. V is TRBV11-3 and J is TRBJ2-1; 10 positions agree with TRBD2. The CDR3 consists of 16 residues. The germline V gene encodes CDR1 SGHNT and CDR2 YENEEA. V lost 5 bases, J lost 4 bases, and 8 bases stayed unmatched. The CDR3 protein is CASSREPSGGYNEQFL. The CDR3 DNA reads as TGTGCCAGCAGCCGCGAACCTAGCGGGGGATACAATGAGCAGTTCCTC.

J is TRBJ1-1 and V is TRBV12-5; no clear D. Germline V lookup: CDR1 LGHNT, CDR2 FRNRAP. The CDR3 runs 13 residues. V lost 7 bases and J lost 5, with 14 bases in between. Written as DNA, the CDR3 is TGTGCTAGTGCCCCAGTGACGGGGACTGAAGCTTTCTTT. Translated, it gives CASAPVTGTEAFF.

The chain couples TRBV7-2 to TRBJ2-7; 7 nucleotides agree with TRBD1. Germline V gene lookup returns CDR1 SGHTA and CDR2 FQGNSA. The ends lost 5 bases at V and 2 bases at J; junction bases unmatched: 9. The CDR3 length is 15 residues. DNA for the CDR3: TGTGCCAGCAGCGAGATCCGGACAGGAACCTACGAGCAGTACTTC. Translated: CASSEIRTGTYEQYF.

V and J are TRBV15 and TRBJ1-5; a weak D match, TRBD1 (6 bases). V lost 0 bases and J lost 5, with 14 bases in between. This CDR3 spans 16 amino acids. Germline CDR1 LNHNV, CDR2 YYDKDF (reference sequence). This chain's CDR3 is CATSRDLQGMDQPQHF. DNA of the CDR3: TGTGCCACCAGCAGAGATCTACAGGGTATGGATCAGCCCCAGCATTTT.

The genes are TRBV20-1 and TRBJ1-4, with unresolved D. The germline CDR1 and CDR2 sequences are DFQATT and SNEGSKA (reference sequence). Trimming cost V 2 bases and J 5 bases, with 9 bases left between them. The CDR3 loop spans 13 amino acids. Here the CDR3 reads CSARQSFNEKLFF. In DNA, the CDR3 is TGCAGTGCTAGACAGAGCTTCAATGAAAAACTGTTTTTT.

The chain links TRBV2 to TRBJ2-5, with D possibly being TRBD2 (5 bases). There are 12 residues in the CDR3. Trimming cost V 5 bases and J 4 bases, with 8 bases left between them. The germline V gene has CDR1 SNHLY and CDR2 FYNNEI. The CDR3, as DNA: TGTGCCAGCAGTCTAGCCGGAGAGACCCAGTACTTC. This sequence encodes CASSLAGETQYF.

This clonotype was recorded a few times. The DNA of the CDR3 is TGTGCCAGCAGTTCATCAGGGGACACTGAAGCTTTCTTT. This codes for CASSSSGDTEAFF. This rearrangement joins TRBV6-2 or TRBV6-3 to TRBJ1-1; D perhaps matches TRBD1 (6 bases). The CDR3 is made up of 13 amino acids. CDR1 is MNHEY and CDR2 is SVGEGT in the germline V gene. V was clipped by 4 bases and J by 3 bases, with 9 bases between them.

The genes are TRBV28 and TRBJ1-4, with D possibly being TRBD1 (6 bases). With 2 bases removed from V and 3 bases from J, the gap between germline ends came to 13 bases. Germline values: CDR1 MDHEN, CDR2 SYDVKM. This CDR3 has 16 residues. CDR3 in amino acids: CASSLIRGMANEKLFF. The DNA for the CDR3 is TGTGCCAGCAGTTTAATCAGGGGCATGGCTAATGAAAAACTGTTTTTT.

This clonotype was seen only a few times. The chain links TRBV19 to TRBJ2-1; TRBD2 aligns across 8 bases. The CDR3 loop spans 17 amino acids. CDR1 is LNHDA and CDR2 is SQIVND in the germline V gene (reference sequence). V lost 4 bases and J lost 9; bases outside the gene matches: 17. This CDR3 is CASSTILPGLVTPEQFF. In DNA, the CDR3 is TGTGCCAGTAGTACCATTTTACCGGGACTAGTTACTCCTGAGCAGTTCTTC.

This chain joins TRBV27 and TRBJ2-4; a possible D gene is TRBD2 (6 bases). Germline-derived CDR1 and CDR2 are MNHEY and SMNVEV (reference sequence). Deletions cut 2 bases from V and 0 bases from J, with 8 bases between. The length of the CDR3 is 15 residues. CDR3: CASSLGGLAKNIQYF. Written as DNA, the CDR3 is TGTGCCAGCAGTTTAGGAGGGCTAGCCAAAAACATTCAGTACTTC.

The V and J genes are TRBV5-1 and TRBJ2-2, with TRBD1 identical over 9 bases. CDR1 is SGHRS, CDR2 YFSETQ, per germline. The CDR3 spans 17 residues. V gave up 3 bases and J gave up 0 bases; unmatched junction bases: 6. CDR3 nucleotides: TGCGCCAGCAGCTGGGGGGGACAGGGCGCGAACACCGGGGAGCTGTTTTTT. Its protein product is CASSWGGQGANTGELFF.

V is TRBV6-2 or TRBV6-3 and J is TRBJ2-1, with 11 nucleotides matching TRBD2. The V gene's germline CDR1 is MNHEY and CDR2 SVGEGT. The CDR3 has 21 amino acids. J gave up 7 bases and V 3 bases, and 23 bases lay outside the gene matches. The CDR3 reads CASSYSISAGSVSSGRNEQFF. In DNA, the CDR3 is TGTGCCAGCAGTTATAGTATTTCGGCAGGGTCCGTGTCTAGCGGGAGGAATGAGCAGTTCTTC.

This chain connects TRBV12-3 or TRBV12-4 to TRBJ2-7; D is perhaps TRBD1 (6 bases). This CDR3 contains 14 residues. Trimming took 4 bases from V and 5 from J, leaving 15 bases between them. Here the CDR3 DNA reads TGTGCCAGCAGTTCTAACAGGGAAAAAGACGAGCAGTACTTC. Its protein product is CASSSNREKDEQYF.

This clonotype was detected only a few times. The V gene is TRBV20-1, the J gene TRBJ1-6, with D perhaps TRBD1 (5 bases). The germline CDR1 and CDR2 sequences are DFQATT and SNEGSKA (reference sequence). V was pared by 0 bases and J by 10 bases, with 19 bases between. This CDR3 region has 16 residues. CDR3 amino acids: CSARDPRDLGESPLHF. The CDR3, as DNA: TGCAGTGCTAGAGATCCCCGCGACTTGGGGGAGTCACCCCTCCACTTT.

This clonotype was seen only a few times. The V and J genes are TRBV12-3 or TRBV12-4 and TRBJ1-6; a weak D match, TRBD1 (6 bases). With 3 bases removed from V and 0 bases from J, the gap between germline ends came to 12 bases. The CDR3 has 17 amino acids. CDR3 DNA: TGTGCCAGCAGTTTTTGGACAGTAGCCTCCTATAATTCACCCCTCCACTTT. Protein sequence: CASSFWTVASYNSPLHF.

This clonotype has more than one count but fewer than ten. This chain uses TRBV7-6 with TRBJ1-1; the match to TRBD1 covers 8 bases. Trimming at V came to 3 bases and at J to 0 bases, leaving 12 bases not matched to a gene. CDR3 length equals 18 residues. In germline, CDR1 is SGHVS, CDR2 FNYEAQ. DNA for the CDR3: TGTGCCAGCAGCTTGGAGGACAGGGCGCCAATAATGAACACTGAAGCTTTCTTT. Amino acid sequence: CASSLEDRAPIMNTEAFF. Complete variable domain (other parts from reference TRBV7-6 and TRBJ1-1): GAGVSQSPRYKVTKRGQDVALRCDPISGHVSLYWYRQALGQGPEFLTYFNYEAQQDKSGLPNDRFSAERPEGSISTLTIQRTEQRDSAMYRCASSLEDRAPIMNTEAFFGQGTRLTVV.

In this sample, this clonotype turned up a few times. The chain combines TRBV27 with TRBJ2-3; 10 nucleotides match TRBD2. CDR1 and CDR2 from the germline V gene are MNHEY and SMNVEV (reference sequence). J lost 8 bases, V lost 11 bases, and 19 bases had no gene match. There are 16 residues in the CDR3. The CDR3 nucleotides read TGTGCCGGGAGGACTAGCGGAGGGGTTTCGGCGGCTACGCAGTATTTT. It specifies CAGRTSGGVSAATQYF.

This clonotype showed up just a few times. CDR3 coding DNA: TGTGCCACCAGCAGAGACCAGGGGGCGCTTATCACCTTC. Residues: CATSRDQGALITF. The chain joins TRBV15 to TRBJ1-2; 8 nucleotides line up with TRBD1. CDR3 length: 13 amino acids. Germline V gene data show CDR1 as LNHNV and CDR2 as YYDKDF (reference sequence). Germline trimming cut 0 bases from V and 13 bases from J; bases unmatched to any gene: 7.

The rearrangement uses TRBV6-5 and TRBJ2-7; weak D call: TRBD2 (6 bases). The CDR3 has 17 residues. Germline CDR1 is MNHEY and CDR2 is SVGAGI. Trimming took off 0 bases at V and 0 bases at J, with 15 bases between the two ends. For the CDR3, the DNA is TGTGCCAGCAGTTACTCGGCACGGAGTAGCGGCTCCTACGAGCAGTACTTC. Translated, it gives CASSYSARSSGSYEQYF.

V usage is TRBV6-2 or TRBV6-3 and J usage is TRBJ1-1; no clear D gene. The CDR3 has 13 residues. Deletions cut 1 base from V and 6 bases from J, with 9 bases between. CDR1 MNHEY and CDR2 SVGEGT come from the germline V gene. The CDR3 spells CASSYLRRSEAFF. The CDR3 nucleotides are TGTGCCAGCAGTTACTTGAGGCGGTCTGAAGCTTTCTTT.

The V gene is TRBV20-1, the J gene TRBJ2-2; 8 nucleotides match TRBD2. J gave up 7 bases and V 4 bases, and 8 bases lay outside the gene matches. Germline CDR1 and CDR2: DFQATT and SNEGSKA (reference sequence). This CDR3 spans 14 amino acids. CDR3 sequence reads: CSATAGGAVGELFF. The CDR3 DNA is TGCAGTGCTACCGCCGGGGGGGCGGTCGGGGAGCTGTTTTTT.

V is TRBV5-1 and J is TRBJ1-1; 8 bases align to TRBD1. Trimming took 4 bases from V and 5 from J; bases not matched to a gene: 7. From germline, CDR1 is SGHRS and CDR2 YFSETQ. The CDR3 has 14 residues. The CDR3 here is CASSPQGAKTEAFF. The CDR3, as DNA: TGCGCCAGCAGCCCGCAGGGGGCGAAGACTGAAGCTTTCTTT.

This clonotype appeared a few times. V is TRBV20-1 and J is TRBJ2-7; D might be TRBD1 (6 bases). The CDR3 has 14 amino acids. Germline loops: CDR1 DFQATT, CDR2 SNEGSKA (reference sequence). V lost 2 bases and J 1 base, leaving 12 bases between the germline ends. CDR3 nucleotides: TGCAGTGCTAGATTGGGGCAGGGGTCCTACGAGCAGTACTTC. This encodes CSARLGQGSYEQYF.

DNA of the CDR3: TGTGCCAGCAGTTACTCGAAACGGCGGGGGGACACAGATACGCAGTATTTT. Translated, it gives CASSYSKRRGDTDTQYF. The chain recombines TRBV6-2 or TRBV6-3 with TRBJ2-3; TRBD2 matches at 8 bases. CDR3 length: 17 amino acids. The germline CDR1 and CDR2 sequences are MNHEY and SVGEGT. V trimming: 0 bases; J trimming: 2 bases; junction bases outside the gene matches: 7.

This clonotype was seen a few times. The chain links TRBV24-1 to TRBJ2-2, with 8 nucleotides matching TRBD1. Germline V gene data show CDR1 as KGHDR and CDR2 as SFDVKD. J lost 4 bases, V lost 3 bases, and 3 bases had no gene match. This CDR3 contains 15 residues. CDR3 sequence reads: CATSDDRGLTGELFF. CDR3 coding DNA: TGTGCCACCAGTGATGACAGGGGCCTCACCGGGGAGCTGTTTTTT.

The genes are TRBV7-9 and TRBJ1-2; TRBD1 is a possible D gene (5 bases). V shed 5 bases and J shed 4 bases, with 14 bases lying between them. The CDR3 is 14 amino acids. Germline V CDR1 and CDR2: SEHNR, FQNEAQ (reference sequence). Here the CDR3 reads CASSRNRIPYGYTF. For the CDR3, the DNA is TGTGCCAGCAGCAGGAACAGGATACCCTATGGCTACACCTTC. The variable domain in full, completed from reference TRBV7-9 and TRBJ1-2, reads DTGVSQNPRHKITKRGQNVTFRCDPISEHNRLYWYRQTLGQGPEFLTYFQNEAQLEKSRLLSDRFSAERPKGSFSTLEIQRTEQGDSAMYLCASSRNRIPYGYTFGSGTRLTVV.

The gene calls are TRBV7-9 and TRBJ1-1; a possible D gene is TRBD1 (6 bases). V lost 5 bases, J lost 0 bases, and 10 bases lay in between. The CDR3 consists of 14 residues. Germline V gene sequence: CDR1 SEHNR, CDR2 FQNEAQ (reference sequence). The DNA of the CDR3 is TGTGCCAGCAGCCTTCGACAGGTGAACACTGAAGCTTTCTTT. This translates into CASSLRQVNTEAFF.

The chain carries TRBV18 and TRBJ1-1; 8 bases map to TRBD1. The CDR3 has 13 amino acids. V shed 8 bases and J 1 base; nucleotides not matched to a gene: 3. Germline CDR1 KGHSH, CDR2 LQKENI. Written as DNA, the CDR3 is TGTGCCAGCCGGGGACAGGCGAACACTGAAGCTTTCTTT. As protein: CASRGQANTEAFF.